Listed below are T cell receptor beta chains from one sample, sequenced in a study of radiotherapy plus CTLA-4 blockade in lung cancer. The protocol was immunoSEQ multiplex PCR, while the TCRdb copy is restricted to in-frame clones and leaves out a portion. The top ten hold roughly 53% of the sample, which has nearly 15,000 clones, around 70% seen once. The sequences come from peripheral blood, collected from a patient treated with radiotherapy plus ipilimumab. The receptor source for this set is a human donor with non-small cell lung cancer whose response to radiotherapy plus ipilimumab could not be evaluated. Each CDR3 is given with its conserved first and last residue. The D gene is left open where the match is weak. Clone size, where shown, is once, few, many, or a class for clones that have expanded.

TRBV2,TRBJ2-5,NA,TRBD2,TGTGCCAGCAATCTCCGGGGGGGCACCTCGCAAGAGACCCAGTACTTC,CASNLRGGTSQETQYF
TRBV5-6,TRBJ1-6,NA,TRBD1,TGTGCCAGCAGCGCCCAGGGACAGGGGGCGTCTTCACCCCTCCACTTT,CASSAQGQGASSPLHF
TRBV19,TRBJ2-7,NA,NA,TGTGCCAGTAGTATAGTAGACAGCTACGAGCAGTACTTC,CASSIVDSYEQYF
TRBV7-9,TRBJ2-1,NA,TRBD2,TGTGCCAGCAGCTTAGCGGGGGGGGATGAGCAGTTCTTC,CASSLAGGDEQFF
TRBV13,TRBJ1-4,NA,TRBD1,TGTGCCAGCAGCTCCCAGGGGACAGGGGGCCCAGAAAAACTGTTTTTT,CASSSQGTGGPEKLFF
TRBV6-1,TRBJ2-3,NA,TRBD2,TGTGCCAGCAGTGACGCTTGGCGGGGGGGCACAGATACGCAGTATTTT,CASSDAWRGGTDTQYF
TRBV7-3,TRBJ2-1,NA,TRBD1,TGTGCCAGCAGCTTAACAGGGACAGGGTATGGTGAGCAGTTCTTC,CASSLTGTGYGEQFF
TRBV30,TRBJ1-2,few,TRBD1,TGTGCCCGTACAGGGGCCTTTAACTATGGCTACACCTTC,CARTGAFNYGYTF
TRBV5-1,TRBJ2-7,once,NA,TGCGCCAGCAGCTTGGGGGACACAAACTACGAGCAGTACTTC,CASSLGDTNYEQYF
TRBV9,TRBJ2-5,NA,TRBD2,TGTGCCAGCAGCGCTGTAGCGGGGGGCGGGGAGACCCAGTACTTC,CASSAVAGGGETQYF
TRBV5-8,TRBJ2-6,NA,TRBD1,TGTGCCAGCAGCTTGACAGGGGGCTCTGGGGCCAACGTCCTGACTTTC,CASSLTGGSGANVLTF
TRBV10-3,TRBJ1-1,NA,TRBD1,TGTGCCATCAGTGAACAGGGGGCTCGGAACACTGAAGCTTTCTTT,CAISEQGARNTEAFF
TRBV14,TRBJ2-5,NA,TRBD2,TGTGCCAGCAGCCAAGGTACGACTAGCGTCGATGCTAGAGAGACCCAGTACTTC,CASSQGTTSVDARETQYF
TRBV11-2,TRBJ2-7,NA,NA,TGTGCCAGCAGCTTGTATGGGGCGCGCGGCTACGAGCAGTACTTC,CASSLYGARGYEQYF
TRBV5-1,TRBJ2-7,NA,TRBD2,TGCGCCAGCAGCTTCAGACTAGCGGGGGATGTGTCCTACGAGCAGTACTTC,CASSFRLAGDVSYEQYF
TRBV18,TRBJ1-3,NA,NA,TGTGCCAGCAGCGGGGGGAGCCAAGAGGGAAACACCATATATTTT,CASSGGSQEGNTIYF
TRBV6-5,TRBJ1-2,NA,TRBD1,TGTGCCAGCAGTCCAGGACAGGGGAACTATGGCTACACCTTC,CASSPGQGNYGYTF
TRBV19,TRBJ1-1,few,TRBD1,TGTGCCAGTACCAATTGGGGACAGGGGGTTGGGACTGAAGCTTTCTTT,CASTNWGQGVGTEAFF
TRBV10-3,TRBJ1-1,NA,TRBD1,TGTGCCATCAGTGAGAGGACAGGGGCAGCCAGGGGAGCTTTCTTT,CAISERTGAARGAFF
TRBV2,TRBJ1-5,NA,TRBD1,TGTGCCAGCAGTTTACAGGGGGCGGAACAGCCCCAGCATTTT,CASSLQGAEQPQHF
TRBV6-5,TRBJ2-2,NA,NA,TGTGCCAGCAAGACTCTACAGAACACCGGGGAGCTGTTTTTT,CASKTLQNTGELFF
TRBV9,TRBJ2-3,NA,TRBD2,TGTGCCAGCAGCGTAGCCCCTATAGCGGGGGGGAGGGCAGATACGCAGTATTTT,CASSVAPIAGGRADTQYF
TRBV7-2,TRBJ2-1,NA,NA,TGTGCCAGCAGCAGATGGGGGGACAATGAGCAGTTCTTC,CASSRWGDNEQFF
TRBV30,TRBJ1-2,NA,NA,TGTGCCTGGAGTTCCGTCCAAGGGGATGGCTACACCTTC,CAWSSVQGDGYTF
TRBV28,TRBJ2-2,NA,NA,TGTGCCACCAGAATCCCCCTATCCACCGGGGAGCTGTTTTTT,CATRIPLSTGELFF
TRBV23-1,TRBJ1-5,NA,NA,TGCGCCAGAGTCGCGGGAGGGGCCCAGCATTTT,CARVAGGAQHF
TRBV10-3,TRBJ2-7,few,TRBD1,TGTGCCATCAGTGAGTCGGGACAGGGGAACCCCTACGAGCAGTACTTC,CAISESGQGNPYEQYF
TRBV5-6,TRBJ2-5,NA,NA,TGTGCCAGCAGCTTGGCGGAGACCCAGTACTTC,CASSLAETQYF
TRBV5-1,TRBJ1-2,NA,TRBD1,TGCGCCAGCAGCCCCAACCCCGGGACAGGGGGGAATGGCTACACCTTC,CASSPNPGTGGNGYTF
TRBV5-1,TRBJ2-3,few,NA,TGCGCCAGCAGTAGTATGTTAGCAGATACGCAGTATTTT,CASSSMLADTQYF
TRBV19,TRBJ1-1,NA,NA,TGTGCCAGTATGGGAGTGGGGACTGAAGCTTTCTTT,CASMGVGTEAFF
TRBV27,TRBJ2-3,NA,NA,TGTGCCAGCAGTTTATCGTTCCAAACCCTGGCGTATTTT,CASSLSFQTLAYF
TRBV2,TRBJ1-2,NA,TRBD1,TGTGCCAGCAGTCCCGGGACAGACTATGGCTACACCTTC,CASSPGTDYGYTF
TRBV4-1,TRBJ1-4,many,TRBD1,TGCGCCAGCAGCCAGCCCTCGGCGGACAGGAGTGAAAAACTGTTTTTT,CASSQPSADRSEKLFF
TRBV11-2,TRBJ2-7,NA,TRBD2,TGTGCCAGCAGCTTATTAGCGGGGGGAAGTCGGGGCGCCTACGAGCAGTACTTC,CASSLLAGGSRGAYEQYF
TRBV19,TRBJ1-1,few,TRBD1,TGTGCCAGTACCCCGGACAGGGCCGCTGAAGCTTTCTTT,CASTPDRAAEAFF
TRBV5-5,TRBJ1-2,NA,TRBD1,TGTGCCAGCAGCTTCATAGACAGGGCTAACTATGGCTACACCTTC,CASSFIDRANYGYTF
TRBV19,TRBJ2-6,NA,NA,TGTGCCAGTAGAGCCCTGGAGTCTGGGGCCAACGTCCTGACTTTC,CASRALESGANVLTF
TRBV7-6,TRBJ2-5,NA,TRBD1,TGTGCCAGCAGCCCGACAGGGGCGGAGACCCAGTACTTC,CASSPTGAETQYF
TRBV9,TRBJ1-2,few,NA,TGTGCCAGCAGCGCCCGGGGCTACACCTTC,CASSARGYTF
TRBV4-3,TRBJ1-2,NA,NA,TGCGCCAGCAGCCAAGATTTCGAGGGCAGCGGCTACACCTTC,CASSQDFEGSGYTF
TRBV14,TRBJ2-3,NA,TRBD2,TGTGCCAGCAGCCAAGATCTAGCGGGGGCCTCCACAGATACGCAGTATTTT,CASSQDLAGASTDTQYF